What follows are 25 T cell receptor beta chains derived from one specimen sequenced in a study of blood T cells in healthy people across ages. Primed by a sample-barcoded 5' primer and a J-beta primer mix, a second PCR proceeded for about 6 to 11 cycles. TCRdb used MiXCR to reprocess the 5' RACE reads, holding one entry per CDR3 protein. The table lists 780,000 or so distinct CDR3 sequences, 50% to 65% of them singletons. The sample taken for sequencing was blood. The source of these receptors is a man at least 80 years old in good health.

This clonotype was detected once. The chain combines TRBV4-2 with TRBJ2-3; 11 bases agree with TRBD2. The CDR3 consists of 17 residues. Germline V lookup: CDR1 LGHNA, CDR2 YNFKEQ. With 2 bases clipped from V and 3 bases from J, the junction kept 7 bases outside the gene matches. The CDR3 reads CASSQPGTSGRTDTQYF. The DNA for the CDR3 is TGTGCCAGCAGCCAACCTGGGACTAGCGGCCGAACAGATACGCAGTATTTT.

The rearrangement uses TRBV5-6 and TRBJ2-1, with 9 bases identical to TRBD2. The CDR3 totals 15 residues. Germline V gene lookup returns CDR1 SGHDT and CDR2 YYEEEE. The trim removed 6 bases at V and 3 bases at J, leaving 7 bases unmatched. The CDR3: CASKLAGAVYNEQFF. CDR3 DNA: TGTGCCAGCAAGTTAGCGGGAGCGGTCTACAATGAGCAGTTCTTC. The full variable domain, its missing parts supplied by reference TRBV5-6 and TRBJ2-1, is DAGVTQSPTHLIKTRGQQVTLRCSPKSGHDTVSWYQQALGQGPQFIFQYYEEEERQRGNFPDRFSGHQFPNYSSELNVNALLLGDSALYLCASKLAGAVYNEQFFGPGTRLTVL.

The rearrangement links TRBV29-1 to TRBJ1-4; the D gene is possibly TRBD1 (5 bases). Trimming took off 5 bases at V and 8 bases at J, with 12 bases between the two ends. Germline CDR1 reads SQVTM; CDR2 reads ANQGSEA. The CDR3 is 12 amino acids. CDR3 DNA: TGCAGCGTTCGGGGGAGGGGAGAAAAACTGTTTTTT. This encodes CSVRGRGEKLFF.

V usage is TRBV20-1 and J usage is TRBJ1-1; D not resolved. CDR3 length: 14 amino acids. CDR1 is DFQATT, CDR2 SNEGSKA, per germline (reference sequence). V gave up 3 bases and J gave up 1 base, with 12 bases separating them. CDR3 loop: CSASQAQPNTEAFF. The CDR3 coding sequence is TGCAGTGCTAGCCAGGCACAGCCGAACACTGAAGCTTTCTTT.

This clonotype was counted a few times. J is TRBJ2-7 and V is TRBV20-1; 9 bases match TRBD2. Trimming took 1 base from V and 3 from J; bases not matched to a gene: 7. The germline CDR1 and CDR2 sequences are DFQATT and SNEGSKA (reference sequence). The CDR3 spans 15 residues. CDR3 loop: CSARATISGSYEQYF. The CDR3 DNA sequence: TGCAGTGCTAGAGCCACGATTAGCGGGAGCTACGAGCAGTACTTC.

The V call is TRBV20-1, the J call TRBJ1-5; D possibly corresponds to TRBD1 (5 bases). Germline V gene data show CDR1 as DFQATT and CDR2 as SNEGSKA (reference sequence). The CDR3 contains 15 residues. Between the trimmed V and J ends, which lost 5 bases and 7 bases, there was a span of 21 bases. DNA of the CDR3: TGCAGTGCTGGGGGAAGGGCCAGGGTAGGACAGCCCCAGCATTTT. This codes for CSAGGRARVGQPQHF.

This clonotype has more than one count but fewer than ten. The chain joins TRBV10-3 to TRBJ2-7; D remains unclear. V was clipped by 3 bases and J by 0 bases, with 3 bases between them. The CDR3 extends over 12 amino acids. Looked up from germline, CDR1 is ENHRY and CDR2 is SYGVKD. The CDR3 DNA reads TGTGCCATCAGTGACATCTCCTACGAGCAGTACTTC. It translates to CAISDISYEQYF.

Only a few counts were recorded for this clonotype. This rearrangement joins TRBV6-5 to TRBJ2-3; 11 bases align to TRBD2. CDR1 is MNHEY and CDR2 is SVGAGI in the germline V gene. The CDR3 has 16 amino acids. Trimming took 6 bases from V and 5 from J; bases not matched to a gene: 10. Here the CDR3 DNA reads TGTGCCAGCAGACCCACTAGCGGGAGCTGGGTAGATACGCAGTATTTT. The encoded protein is CASRPTSGSWVDTQYF.

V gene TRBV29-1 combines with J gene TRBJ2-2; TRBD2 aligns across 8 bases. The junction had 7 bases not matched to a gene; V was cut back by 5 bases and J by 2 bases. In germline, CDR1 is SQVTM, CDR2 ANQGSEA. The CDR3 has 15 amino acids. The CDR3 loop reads CSVRGGRPNTGELFF. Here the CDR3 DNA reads TGCAGCGTTCGCGGCGGGAGGCCCAACACCGGGGAGCTGTTTTTT.

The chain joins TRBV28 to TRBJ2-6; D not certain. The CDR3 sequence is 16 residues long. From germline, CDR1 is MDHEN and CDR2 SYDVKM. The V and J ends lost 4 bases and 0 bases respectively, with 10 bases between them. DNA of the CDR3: TGTGCCAGCAGTTCCCCGGCCCCCTCTGGGGCCAACGTCCTGACTTTC. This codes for CASSSPAPSGANVLTF.

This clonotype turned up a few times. The CDR3 bases are TGTGCCAGCAGCGGGGGGACAGGGGTTTCACCCCTCCACTTT. This encodes CASSGGTGVSPLHF. This chain joins TRBV12-3 or TRBV12-4 and TRBJ1-6; 10 bases line up with TRBD1. This CDR3 has 14 residues. The trim removed 6 bases at V and 9 bases at J, leaving 5 bases unmatched.

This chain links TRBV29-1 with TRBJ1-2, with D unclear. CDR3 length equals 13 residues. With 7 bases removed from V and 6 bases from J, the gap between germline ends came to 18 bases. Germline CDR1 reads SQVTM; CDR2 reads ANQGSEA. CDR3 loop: CSDGRDTRDGYTF. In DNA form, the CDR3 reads TGCAGCGACGGACGCGACACCCGGGATGGCTACACCTTC.

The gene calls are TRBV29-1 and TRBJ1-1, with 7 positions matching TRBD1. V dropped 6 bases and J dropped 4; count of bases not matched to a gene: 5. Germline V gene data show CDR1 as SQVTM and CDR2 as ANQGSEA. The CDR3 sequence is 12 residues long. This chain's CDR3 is CSVLTGVTEAFF. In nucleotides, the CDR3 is TGCAGCGTCCTAACAGGGGTCACTGAAGCTTTCTTT.

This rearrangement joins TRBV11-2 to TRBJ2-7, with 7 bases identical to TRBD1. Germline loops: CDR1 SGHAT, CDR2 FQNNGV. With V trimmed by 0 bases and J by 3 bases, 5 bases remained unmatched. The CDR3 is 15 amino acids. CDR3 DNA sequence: TGTGCCAGCAGCTTAGAGAAACAGGGGTACTACGAGCAGTACTTC. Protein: CASSLEKQGYYEQYF.

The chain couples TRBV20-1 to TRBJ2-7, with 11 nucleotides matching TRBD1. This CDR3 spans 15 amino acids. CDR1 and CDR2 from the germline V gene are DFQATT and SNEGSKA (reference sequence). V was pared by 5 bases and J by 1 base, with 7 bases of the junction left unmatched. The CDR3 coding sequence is TGCAGTGCTGTGGACAGGGGGCTATTATCCTACGAGCAGTACTTC. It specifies CSAVDRGLLSYEQYF.

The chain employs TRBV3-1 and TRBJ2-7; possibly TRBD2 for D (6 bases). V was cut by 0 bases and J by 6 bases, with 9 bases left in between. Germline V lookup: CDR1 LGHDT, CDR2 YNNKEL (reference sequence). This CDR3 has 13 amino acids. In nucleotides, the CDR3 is TGTGCCAGCAGCCAAGATTACGGGAGCGAGCAGTACTTC. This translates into CASSQDYGSEQYF.

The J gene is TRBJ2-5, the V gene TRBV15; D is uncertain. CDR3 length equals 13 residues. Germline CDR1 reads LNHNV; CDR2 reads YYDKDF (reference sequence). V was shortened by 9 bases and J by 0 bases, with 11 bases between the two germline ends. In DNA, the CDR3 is TGTGCCACGAGCGTGACGTACCAAGAGACCCAGTACTTC. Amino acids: CATSVTYQETQYF.

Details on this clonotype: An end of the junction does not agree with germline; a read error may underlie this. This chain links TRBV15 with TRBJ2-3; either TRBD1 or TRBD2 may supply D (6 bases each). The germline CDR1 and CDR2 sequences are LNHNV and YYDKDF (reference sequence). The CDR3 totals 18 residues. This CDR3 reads CATGREGGPSARHRYAYF. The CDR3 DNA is TGTGCCACCGGCAGAGAAGGGGGTCCTAGCGCGAGGCACAGATACGCGTATTTT. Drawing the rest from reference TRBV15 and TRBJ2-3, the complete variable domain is DAMVIQNPRYQVTQFGKPVTLSCSQTLNHNVMYWYQQKSSQAPKLLFHYYDKDFNNEADTPDNFQSRRPNTSFCFLDIRSPGLGDTAMYLCATGREGGPSARHRYAYFGPGTRLTVL.

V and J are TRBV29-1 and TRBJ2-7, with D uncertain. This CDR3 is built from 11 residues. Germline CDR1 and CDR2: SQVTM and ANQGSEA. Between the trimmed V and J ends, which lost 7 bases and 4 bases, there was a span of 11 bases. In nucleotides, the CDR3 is TGCAGCGGCGCAACAATTTACGAGCAGTACTTC. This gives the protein CSGATIYEQYF.

The CDR3 loop reads CSAPDRTYTDTQYF. The CDR3, as DNA: TGCAGTGCGCCGGACAGAACCTACACAGATACGCAGTATTTT. The rearrangement uses TRBV20-1 and TRBJ2-3; D is perhaps TRBD1 (6 bases). The germline gives CDR1 DFQATT, CDR2 SNEGSKA (reference sequence). Trimming pared 6 bases from V and 2 bases from J, leaving 15 bases between. The CDR3 totals 14 residues.

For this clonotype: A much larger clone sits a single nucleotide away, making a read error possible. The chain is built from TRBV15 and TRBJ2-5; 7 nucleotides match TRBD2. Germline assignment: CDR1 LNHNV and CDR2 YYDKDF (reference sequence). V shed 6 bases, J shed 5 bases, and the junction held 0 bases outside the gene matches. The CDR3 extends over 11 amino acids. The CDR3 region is CATRREETQYF. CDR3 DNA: TGTGCCACCAGGCGGGAGGAGACCCAGTACTTC.

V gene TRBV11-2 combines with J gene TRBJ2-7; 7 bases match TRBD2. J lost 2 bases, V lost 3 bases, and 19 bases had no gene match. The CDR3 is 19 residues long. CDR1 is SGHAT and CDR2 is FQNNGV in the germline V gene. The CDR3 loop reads CASSFPRPTSARTTYEQYF. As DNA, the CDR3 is TGTGCCAGCAGCTTCCCCCGCCCAACTAGCGCGAGAACGACCTACGAGCAGTACTTC.

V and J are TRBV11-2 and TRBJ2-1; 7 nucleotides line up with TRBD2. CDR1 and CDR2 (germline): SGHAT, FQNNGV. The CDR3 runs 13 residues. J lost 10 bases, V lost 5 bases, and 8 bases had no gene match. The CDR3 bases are TGTGCCAGCAGCCCCAGCGGGAATTTGGAGCAGTTCTTC. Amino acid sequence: CASSPSGNLEQFF.

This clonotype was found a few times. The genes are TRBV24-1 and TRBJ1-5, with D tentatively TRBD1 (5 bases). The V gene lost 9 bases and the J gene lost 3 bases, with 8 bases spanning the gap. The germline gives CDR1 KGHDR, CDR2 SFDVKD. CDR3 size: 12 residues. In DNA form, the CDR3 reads TGTGCCACCGGGGGATTCAATCAGCCCCAGCATTTT. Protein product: CATGGFNQPQHF.

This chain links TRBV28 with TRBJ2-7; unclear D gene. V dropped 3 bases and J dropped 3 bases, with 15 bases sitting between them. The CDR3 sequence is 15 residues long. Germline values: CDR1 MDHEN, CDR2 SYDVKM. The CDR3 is CASSFGRSRSYEQYF. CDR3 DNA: TGTGCCAGCAGTTTCGGGCGGAGCCGTAGCTACGAGCAGTACTTC.